A selection of T cell receptor beta chains follows, all from one sample in a study of technical replicates of blood from a few donors. Sequencing was performed with immunoSEQ multiplex PCR; in TCRdb, only in-frame clones are kept and a portion is missing. The sample yields some 58,000 clones, less than 95% seen once. Sequenced input: T cells isolated from PBMCs. The origin of the receptors is a human donor in good health. Each CDR3 is given with its conserved first and last residue. The order of the fields is D gene, clone size, V gene, J gene, CDR3 protein, CDR3 DNA. A D gene is named only where the DNA matches it firmly. Clone size is shown for a subset of rows, as once, few, many or a class of expanded clone.

TRBD2	-	TRBV28	TRBJ2-5	CASGRLRLAGVAGETQYF	TGTGCCAGCGGAAGACTGCGACTAGCGGGAGTTGCAGGGGAGACCCAGTACTTC
TRBD1	-	TRBV11-3	TRBJ2-7	CASSYLSAGGREQYF	TGTGCCAGCAGCTACCTTTCGGCAGGGGGTAGGGAGCAGTACTTC
-	-	TRBV7-2	TRBJ2-1	CASSFVQGSYNEQFF	TGTGCCAGCAGCTTCGTTCAGGGCTCCTACAATGAGCAGTTCTTC
TRBD2	-	TRBV7-9	TRBJ2-1	CASSLGPAGGSNEQFF	TGTGCCAGCAGCTTAGGTCCAGCGGGGGGTAGTAATGAGCAGTTCTTC
-	-	TRBV10-2	TRBJ2-1	CASSESRSNEQFF	TGCGCCAGCAGTGAGTCGCGGTCCAATGAGCAGTTCTTC
TRBD1	-	TRBV29-1	TRBJ2-5	CSVAGQGATQETQYF	TGCAGCGTAGCGGGACAGGGGGCTACTCAAGAGACCCAGTACTTC
TRBD1	-	TRBV7-8	TRBJ2-7	CASRETTGFVVPEQYF	TGTGCCAGCAGGGAGACGACAGGGTTTGTGGTTCCCGAGCAGTACTTC
TRBD2	-	TRBV13	TRBJ2-5	CASSRLADQETQYF	TGTGCCAGCAGTCGACTAGCGGACCAAGAGACCCAGTACTTC
-	-	TRBV5-1	TRBJ2-1	CASEVGDWPYNEQFF	TGCGCCAGCGAGGTAGGGGACTGGCCCTACAATGAGCAGTTCTTC
TRBD1	-	TRBV7-9	TRBJ2-7	CASRRAGTGSYEQYF	TGTGCCAGCAGGCGGGCCGGGACAGGGTCCTACGAGCAGTACTTC
-	-	TRBV14	TRBJ1-1	CASSHGSEAFF	TGTGCCAGCAGCCACGGGTCGGAAGCTTTCTTT
TRBD1	-	TRBV11-2	TRBJ2-7	CASSLGTGYEQYF	TGTGCCAGCAGCTTGGGGACAGGGTACGAGCAGTACTTC
-	-	TRBV5-4	TRBJ2-5	CASSLEARDETQYF	TGTGCCAGCAGCTTGGAGGCCCGGGATGAGACCCAGTACTTC
-	-	TRBV5-1	TRBJ1-1	CASSLGGEGTEAFF	TGCGCCAGCAGCTTGGGAGGGGAGGGGACTGAAGCTTTCTTT
TRBD1	-	TRBV11-2	TRBJ1-1	CASIQGWGRGPEAFF	TGTGCCAGCATCCAGGGGTGGGGCAGGGGGCCTGAAGCTTTCTTT
-	-	TRBV29-1	TRBJ1-2	CSGRTKDSPNYGYTF	TGCAGCGGTCGGACAAAGGACAGTCCGAACTATGGCTACACCTTC
-	-	TRBV7-9	TRBJ1-2	CASSPQGNYGYTF	TGTGCCAGCAGCCCCCAGGGCAACTATGGCTACACCTTC
TRBD1	few	TRBV14	TRBJ1-1	CASSTGTAEAFF	TGTGCCAGCAGCACTGGGACAGCTGAAGCTTTCTTT
-	-	TRBV6-6	TRBJ2-7	CASSLLRAYEQYF	TGTGCCAGCAGTTTACTCAGGGCCTACGAGCAGTACTTC
-	-	TRBV18	TRBJ1-2	CASSPGRGLSNYGYTF	TGTGCCAGCTCACCAGGGCGGGGCCTGTCTAACTATGGCTACACCTTC
-	-	TRBV7-9	TRBJ2-2	CASSLVAGFNTGELFF	TGTGCCAGCAGCTTAGTGGCAGGGTTTAACACCGGGGAGCTGTTTTTT
-	-	TRBV6-5	TRBJ1-2	CASSYNLGNLHGYTF	TGTGCCAGCAGTTACAACCTTGGCAACCTTCATGGCTACACCTTC
-	-	TRBV28	TRBJ1-2	CASSAPLDSRLQGYTF	TGTGCCAGCAGTGCCCCCTTGGACAGTCGGTTACAGGGCTACACCTTC
-	few	TRBV29-1	TRBJ1-1	CSGGNTEAFF	TGCTCGGGGGGAAACACTGAAGCTTTCTTT
-	-	TRBV19	TRBJ2-7	CASSHRWETGEQYF	TGTGCCAGTAGCCACCGGTGGGAGACTGGGGAGCAGTACTTC
TRBD2	-	TRBV5-1	TRBJ2-1	CASRTSGSSYNEQFF	TGCGCCAGCAGGACTAGCGGGAGCTCCTACAATGAGCAGTTCTTC
-	-	TRBV9	TRBJ1-2	CASSTPGGPNYGYTF	TGTGCCAGCAGCACCCCCGGGGGGCCAAACTATGGCTACACCTTC
-	-	TRBV6-5	TRBJ2-4	CASSYSGGAKNIQYF	TGTGCCAGCAGTTACTCAGGGGGAGCCAAAAACATTCAGTACTTC
TRBD1	-	TRBV5-4	TRBJ1-1	CASSLPSGQGSTEAFF	TGTGCCAGCAGCTTGCCATCGGGACAGGGGAGCACTGAAGCTTTCTTT
TRBD1	-	TRBV7-3	TRBJ1-1	CASSLDRGNTEAFF	TGTGCCAGCAGCTTAGACAGGGGAAACACTGAAGCTTTCTTT
TRBD1	-	TRBV6-6	TRBJ2-2	CASRRDRAGELFF	TGTGCCAGCAGACGCGACAGGGCGGGGGAGCTGTTTTTT
-	few	TRBV7-6	TRBJ1-1	CASSLVPGSTEAFF	TGTGCCAGCAGCTTAGTTCCCGGGTCCACTGAAGCTTTCTTT
TRBD1	-	TRBV5-4	TRBJ1-2	CASSQVNRGLNYGYTF	TGTGCCAGCAGCCAGGTTAATAGGGGGCTTAACTATGGCTACACCTTC
-	-	TRBV13	TRBJ2-7	CASSLGLGEQYF	TGTGCCAGCAGCTTAGGCCTCGGGGAGCAGTACTTC
TRBD2	-	TRBV6-5	TRBJ2-7	CASSQGTSGTYEQYF	TGTGCCAGCAGTCAAGGGACTAGCGGTACCTACGAGCAGTACTTC
TRBD2	-	TRBV28	TRBJ2-7	CASSSLLSGTSGTLYEQYF	TGTGCCAGCAGTTCCCTTTTATCCGGGACTAGCGGGACTCTTTACGAGCAGTACTTC
-	once	TRBV6-5	TRBJ1-6	CASGEVSPLHF	TGTGCCAGCGGGGAGGTCTCACCCCTCCACTTT
-	-	TRBV29-1	TRBJ2-3	CSVGWRPEGNTQYF	TGCAGCGTTGGCTGGCGCCCCGAGGGAAATACGCAGTATTTT
TRBD1	-	TRBV10-3	TRBJ1-2	CAISEPGTANYGYTF	TGTGCCATCAGTGAACCGGGGACAGCTAACTATGGCTACACCTTC